These 20 T cell receptor beta chains share one sample of origin, sequenced in a study of T-cell reconstitution after alpha-beta-depleted transplantation in children. As it was prepared, the TCRbeta library received unique molecular identifiers. TCRdb itself ran the PCR reads through MiXCR, one entry per CDR3 protein. The repertoire holds 400,000 to 500,000 distinct CDR3 sequences, with approximately 11% as singletons. This specimen consisted of PBMCs from the stem cell graft donor, obtained from the stem cell graft. These receptors all come from a human donor who donated a stem cell graft to a child with acute myeloid leukemia.

The chain recombines TRBV14 with TRBJ2-1; perhaps D is TRBD1 or TRBD2 (5 bases each). The germline V and J ends were trimmed by 0 bases and 4 bases, with 19 bases remaining between them. CDR1 is SGHDN and CDR2 is FVKESK in the germline V gene. The CDR3 runs 18 residues. The CDR3 DNA follows: TGTGCCAGCAGCCAAGATTTAGTGGGCCAGGGACGTTACAATGAGCAGTTCTTC. Amino acids: CASSQDLVGQGRYNEQFF.

This clonotype was observed many times. The V and J genes are TRBV5-1 and TRBJ1-1, with D tentatively TRBD1 (6 bases). This CDR3 has 13 residues. Germline values: CDR1 SGHRS, CDR2 YFSETQ. V dropped 4 bases and J dropped 1 base, with 8 bases sitting between them. The CDR3 DNA is TGCGCCAGCAGCCTACAGGGGAACACTGAAGCTTTCTTT. Amino acids: CASSLQGNTEAFF.

This clonotype occurred a few times. In DNA form, the CDR3 reads TGTGCCAGCAGTGACCGCCACGATTACACTGAAGCTTTCTTT. The encoded protein is CASSDRHDYTEAFF. The chain recombines TRBV25-1 with TRBJ1-1; D not resolved. V was pared by 3 bases and J by 3 bases, with 11 bases between. This CDR3 is 14 amino acids long. Germline V gene lookup returns CDR1 MGHDK and CDR2 SYGVNS.

This clonotype was seen more than once but under ten times. The chain's CDR3 is CSARGYRAGAQETQYF. In nucleotides, the CDR3 is TGCAGTGCTAGAGGTTATCGAGCGGGGGCCCAAGAGACCCAGTACTTC. The chain couples TRBV20-1 to TRBJ2-5, with 8 bases aligning to TRBD2. The V segment lost 1 base and the J segment 1 base; nucleotides outside the gene matches: 8. The CDR3 length is 16 residues. Looked up from germline, CDR1 is DFQATT and CDR2 is SNEGSKA (reference sequence).

The chain carries TRBV7-8 and TRBJ2-3; D is possibly TRBD2 (5 bases). The CDR3 sequence is 16 residues long. Germline CDR1 is SGHVS and CDR2 is FQNEAQ. V was cut by 0 bases and J by 0 bases, with 10 bases left in between. Here the CDR3 reads CASSLAGWESTDTQYF. The DNA for the CDR3 is TGTGCCAGCAGCTTAGCAGGCTGGGAGAGCACAGATACGCAGTATTTT.

At least ten counts were recorded for this clonotype. The rearrangement links TRBV6-5 to TRBJ2-3; 7 nucleotides align to TRBD2. CDR1 is MNHEY and CDR2 is SVGAGI in the germline V gene. The CDR3 is made up of 14 amino acids. The junction had 6 bases not matched to a gene; V was cut back by 5 bases and J by 4 bases. The CDR3 region is CASSRRERPDTQYF. The CDR3 nucleotides are TGTGCCAGCAGTAGGCGGGAGAGGCCAGATACGCAGTATTTT.

V and J are TRBV24-1 and TRBJ2-3; no reliable D call. CDR3 size: 13 residues. V dropped 6 bases and J dropped 2 bases, with 8 bases sitting between them. Germline CDR1 is KGHDR and CDR2 is SFDVKD. The CDR3: CATSSPYTDTQYF. DNA of the CDR3: TGTGCCACCAGTTCCCCTTACACAGATACGCAGTATTTT.

V is TRBV7-2 and J is TRBJ2-2; D not certain. This CDR3 spans 10 amino acids. Germline V gene lookup returns CDR1 SGHTA and CDR2 FQGNSA. Trimming left V 6 bases short and J 8 bases short, with 4 bases between. CDR3 bases: TGTGCCAGCAGTATGGGGGAGCTGTTTTTT. Translation: CASSMGELFF.

In its sample, this clonotype was seen a few times. The chain uses TRBV12-3 or TRBV12-4 and TRBJ2-3; 9 bases fit TRBD2. Losses at the gene ends were 3 bases for V and 4 bases for J; bases not matched to a gene: 5. The CDR3 has 15 residues. Here the CDR3 reads CASSFGSGRADTQYF. In nucleotides, the CDR3 is TGTGCCAGCAGTTTTGGTAGCGGGAGAGCAGATACGCAGTATTTT.

In this sample, this clonotype turned up many times. J is TRBJ2-1 and V is TRBV7-9; D is undetermined. In germline, CDR1 is SEHNR, CDR2 FQNEAQ (reference sequence). This CDR3 is 14 amino acids long. V lost 3 bases and J 8 bases, leaving 14 bases between the germline ends. The CDR3 DNA reads TGTGCCAGCAGCTTCAAGTGGCCTCGCGATGAGCAGTTCTTC. Encoded protein: CASSFKWPRDEQFF.

This sequence joins TRBV2 and TRBJ2-3; the match to TRBD2 covers 7 bases. This CDR3 contains 12 residues. After removal of 7 bases from V and 5 bases from J, the junction contained 3 bases not matched to a gene. CDR1 and CDR2 from the germline V gene are SNHLY and FYNNEI. CDR3 in DNA: TGTGCCAGCACGGAGCGGGGAGATACGCAGTATTTT. This translates into CASTERGDTQYF.

In its sample, this clonotype was seen many times. V usage is TRBV6-2 or TRBV6-3 and J usage is TRBJ2-5; no clear D gene. V was cut by 6 bases and J by 1 base, with 6 bases left in between. Germline V gene data show CDR1 as MNHEY and CDR2 as SVGEGT. The CDR3 sequence is 12 residues long. The CDR3 DNA is TGTGCCAGCAGAGACCCCCAAGAGACCCAGTACTTC. Its protein is CASRDPQETQYF.

The J gene is TRBJ2-1, the V gene TRBV9; 7 bases line up with TRBD1. V was clipped by 2 bases and J by 2 bases; unmatched bases: 10. Per the germline V gene, CDR1 is SGDLS and CDR2 is YYNGEE. CDR3 length equals 17 residues. DNA for the CDR3: TGTGCCAGCAGCGTTGGACAGGCCCTGGCTGCCTACAATGAGCAGTTCTTC. Encoded protein: CASSVGQALAAYNEQFF.

The chain couples TRBV12-3 or TRBV12-4 to TRBJ2-1, with D possibly TRBD1 on 6 matching bases. There are 16 residues in the CDR3. V was cut by 0 bases and J by 10 bases, with 19 bases left in between. This chain's CDR3 is CASSLATGSARREQFF. The CDR3 nucleotides read TGTGCCAGCAGTTTAGCCACAGGGTCGGCCCGGCGAGAGCAGTTCTTC.

The chain has TRBV12-3 or TRBV12-4 and TRBJ2-1, with D possibly being TRBD2 (6 bases). Trimming stripped 6 bases from V and 5 bases from J, with 17 bases between. The CDR3 spans 15 residues. CDR3 in DNA: TGTGCCAGCAGCGACCCGGGACTGATAAACAATGAGCAGTTCTTC. Encoded protein: CASSDPGLINNEQFF.

This clonotype was detected only a few times. The genes are TRBV20-1 and TRBJ2-1, with 13 bases that match TRBD2. Trimming removed 1 base from V and 4 bases from J; junction bases left unmatched: 4. The germline V gene encodes CDR1 DFQATT and CDR2 SNEGSKA (reference sequence). This CDR3 has 16 amino acids. This CDR3 reads CSARGETSGRYNEQFF. The DNA of the CDR3 is TGCAGTGCTAGAGGGGAGACTAGCGGGAGGTACAATGAGCAGTTCTTC.

This clonotype was seen ten or more times. The chain carries TRBV5-1 and TRBJ2-3; TRBD1 matches at 8 bases. This CDR3 is 14 amino acids long. Germline loops: CDR1 SGHRS, CDR2 YFSETQ. The J segment lost 3 bases and the V segment lost 4 bases, leaving 4 bases of the junction unmatched. The CDR3 DNA is TGCGCCAGCAGCATCGGACAGGGAACAGATACGCAGTATTTT. Translating gives CASSIGQGTDTQYF.

This clonotype was seen more than once but under ten times. The chain is built from TRBV11-2 and TRBJ2-1, with 9 positions matching TRBD1. Germline V gives CDR1 SGHAT, CDR2 FQNNGV. This CDR3 has 16 amino acids. V shed 2 bases, J shed 2 bases, and the junction held 4 bases outside the gene matches. CDR3 sequence (DNA): TGTGCCAGCAGCTTATTGAGGACAGGGGCCTACAATGAGCAGTTCTTC. This codes for CASSLLRTGAYNEQFF.

The table lists this clonotype with a few counts. V gene TRBV28 combines with J gene TRBJ2-4; 9 bases map to TRBD1. The CDR3 covers 14 residues. With V trimmed by 4 bases and J by 8 bases, 6 bases remained unmatched. Germline V lookup: CDR1 MDHEN, CDR2 SYDVKM. The CDR3 bases are TGTGCCAGCAGTTCTACAGGGGGCGCTGACATTCAGTACTTC. Protein product: CASSSTGGADIQYF.

The chain is built from TRBV5-1 and TRBJ1-4; D is uncertain. Germline CDR1 is SGHRS and CDR2 is YFSETQ. This CDR3 spans 13 amino acids. Trimming took 2 bases from V and 3 from J, leaving 5 bases between them. The CDR3 loop reads CASSFGANEKLFF. The CDR3 region has the DNA TGCGCCAGCAGCTTCGGAGCTAATGAAAAACTGTTTTTT.